This T cell receptor (beta chain) was recorded in a study of blood T cell repertoires in COVID-19. Looking at the study overall: COVID-19 samples, acute and convalescent, were from the United States, Italy and Spain. T cells, B-cell-depleted T cells, or PBMCs supplied cDNA or gDNA.

Authors' data handling: How many nucleated cells were present was estimated from reference gene primer amplification. Method: immunoSEQ multiplex PCR; TCRdb's copy keeps in-frame clones and lacks some. That table gives V, J and clone size, and the DNA gave D and trimming. The sample has 150,000 to 200,000 clones; about 80% are singletons. The V end was cut by 3 bases, the J end by 6 bases, with 18 bases between. Germline lookup yields CDR1 LGHNA and CDR2 YSLEER. The CDR3 is made up of 16 amino acids. The sequenced material came from peripheral blood. The rearrangement uses TRBV4-3 and TRBJ1-5; possibly TRBD1 for D (5 bases). This receptor was identified in a woman of 80 years or more with acute or convalescent COVID-19. The CDR3 loop reads CASSQSAGGGGQPQHF. CDR3 in DNA: TGCGCCAGCAGCCAGTCAGCGGGGGGAGGAGGTCAGCCCCAGCATTTT.